This T cell receptor beta chain was retrieved from a study of a mutant IDH1 vaccine in newly diagnosed glioma (dated by TCRdb to 2020 to 2022). Describing the broader study: In the chemotherapy-containing groups, vaccination started alongside temozolomide cycles, whereas in patients who had radiotherapy alone it started 4-6 weeks after radiotherapy. Of the 32 patients who were treated, approximately 60% were male and about 40% were female, and the mean age was about 40 years. Prior to enrollment, standard therapy consisting of radiotherapy alone, temozolomide alone, or radiochemotherapy with temozolomide had been administered to patients, with the combination being received by most patients. The week-35 safety follow-up took place at visit V12, and the week-47 end of study took place at visit V13. Peripheral blood was drawn at six visits: V03 (baseline), V05, V07, V10, V12 and V13. For exploratory analyses, longitudinal TCRB deep sequencing was carried out in about 26 treated patients wherever samples were available.

Counted from cysteine to phenylalanine, this CDR3 has 13 amino acids. The CDR3 DNA has 39 bases and is translated from base 1. The junction carries 13 bases between V and J, which are trimmed by 10 bases and 1 base respectively. CDR1 LNHDA and CDR2 SQIVND were looked up in the germline V gene (reference sequence). Remarks on this clone: Its specific antigen is unknown. The record has no base qualities; no much larger clone is one base away.

In light of the paper, this sample's time point label describes: week 35, safety follow-up. Each vaccine dose, consisting of 300 ug of a 20-mer mutant IDH1 peptide in Montanide, was administered subcutaneously with topical imiquimod. Patients received eight vaccinations in weeks 1, 3, 5, 7, 11, 15, 19 and 23, corresponding to visits V03 through V10. Newly diagnosed WHO grade 3 or 4 IDH1-mutant astrocytomas showing loss of nuclear ATRX were present in the donors. The samples were drawn from NOA16, a multicentre, single-arm, open-label phase I trial in Germany that tested a mutant IDH1 peptide vaccine in humans for the first time. Genomic DNA for TCRB sequencing was extracted from EDTA blood using the DNeasy Blood and Tissue Kit. Points the paper makes about the study in general: Changes in the top peripheral T cell clonotypes picked up by TCRB sequencing did not appear to be linked to pseudoprogression. PBMC samples for TCRB deep sequencing were selected based on availability. It was noted by the authors that analyses of patient blood samples could not be reproduced owing to sample limitations. Immune responses induced by the vaccine were seen in 90% to 95% of patients across multiple MHC alleles.

The library was generated by the immunoSEQ multiplex PCR assay. Following the manufacturer's protocol, the hsTCRB Kit was used to amplify rearranged TCR beta chain sequences. TCRB libraries were sequenced on an Illumina MiSeq. Per the authors' processing: The kit vendor's proprietary platform handled demultiplexing, trimming and gene mapping. The table was pulled from immuneACCESS by TCRdb, which kept in-frame rearrangements only. Such tables lose some clones; where checked, under half of the loss comes from unresolved V genes, and the rest has no known cause. V, J and clone size reflect that table, while D and trimming were determined from the DNA. Here the sample has tens of thousands of clones; 86% occur a single time. The ten largest make up roughly 1.6% of the sample.

The V and J segments used are TRBV19 and TRBJ1-2; TRBD1 is perhaps the D gene, given 6 matching bases. The clonotype comes from a man between 35 and 55 years old with glioma. This specimen was PBMCs, taken from a glioma patient whose treatment included an IDH1 peptide vaccine. The CDR3 region reads CATYLGGNYGYTF. The DNA sequence follows: TGTGCCACTTACCTAGGGGGTAACTATGGCTACACCTTC.